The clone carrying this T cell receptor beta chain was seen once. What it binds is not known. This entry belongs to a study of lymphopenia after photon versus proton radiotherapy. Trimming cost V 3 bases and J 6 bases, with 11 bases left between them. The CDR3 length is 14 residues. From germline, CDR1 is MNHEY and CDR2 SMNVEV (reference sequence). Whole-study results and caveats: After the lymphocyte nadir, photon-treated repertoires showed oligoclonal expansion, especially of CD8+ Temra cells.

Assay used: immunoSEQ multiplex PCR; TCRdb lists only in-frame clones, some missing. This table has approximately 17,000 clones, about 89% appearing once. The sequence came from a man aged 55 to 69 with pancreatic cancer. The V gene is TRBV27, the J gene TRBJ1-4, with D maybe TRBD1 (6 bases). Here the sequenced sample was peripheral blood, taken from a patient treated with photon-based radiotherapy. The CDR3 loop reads CASSFLGADEKLFF. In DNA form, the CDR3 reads TGTGCCAGCAGTTTTTTGGGGGCGGATGAAAAACTGTTTTTT.